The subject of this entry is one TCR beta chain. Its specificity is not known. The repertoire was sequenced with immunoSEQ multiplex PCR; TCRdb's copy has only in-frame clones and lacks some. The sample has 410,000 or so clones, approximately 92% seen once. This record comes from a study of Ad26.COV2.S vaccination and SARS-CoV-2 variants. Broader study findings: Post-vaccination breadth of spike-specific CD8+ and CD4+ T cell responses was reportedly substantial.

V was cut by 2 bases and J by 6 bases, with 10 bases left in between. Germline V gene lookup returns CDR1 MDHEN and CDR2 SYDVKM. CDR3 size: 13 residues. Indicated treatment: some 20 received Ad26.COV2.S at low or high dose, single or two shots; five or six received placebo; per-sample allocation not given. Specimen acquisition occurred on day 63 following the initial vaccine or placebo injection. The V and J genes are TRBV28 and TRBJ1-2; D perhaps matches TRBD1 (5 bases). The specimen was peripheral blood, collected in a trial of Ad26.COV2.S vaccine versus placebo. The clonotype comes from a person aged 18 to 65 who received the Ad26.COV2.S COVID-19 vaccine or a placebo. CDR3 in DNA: TGTGCCAGCAGTTTAGGCAGGGCCGATGGCTACACCTTC. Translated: CASSLGRADGYTF.